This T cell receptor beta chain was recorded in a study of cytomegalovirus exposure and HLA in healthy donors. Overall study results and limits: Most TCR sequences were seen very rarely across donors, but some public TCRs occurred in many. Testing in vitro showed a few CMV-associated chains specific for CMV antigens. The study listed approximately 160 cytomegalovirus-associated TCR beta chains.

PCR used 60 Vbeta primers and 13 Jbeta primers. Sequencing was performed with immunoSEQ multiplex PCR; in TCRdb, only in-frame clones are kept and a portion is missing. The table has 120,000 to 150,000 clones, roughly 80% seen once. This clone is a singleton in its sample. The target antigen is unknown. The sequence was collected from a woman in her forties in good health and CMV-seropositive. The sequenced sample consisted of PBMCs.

The DNA for the CDR3 is TGTGCCAGCAGGGGCTTCGCAGGGGTTCAGCCCCAGCATTTT. It encodes CASRGFAGVQPQHF. The chain couples TRBV2 to TRBJ1-5, with a possible D match to TRBD1 (6 bases). Germline CDR1 is SNHLY and CDR2 is FYNNEI. This CDR3 has 14 residues. V lost 6 bases and J 6 bases, leaving 15 bases between the germline ends.